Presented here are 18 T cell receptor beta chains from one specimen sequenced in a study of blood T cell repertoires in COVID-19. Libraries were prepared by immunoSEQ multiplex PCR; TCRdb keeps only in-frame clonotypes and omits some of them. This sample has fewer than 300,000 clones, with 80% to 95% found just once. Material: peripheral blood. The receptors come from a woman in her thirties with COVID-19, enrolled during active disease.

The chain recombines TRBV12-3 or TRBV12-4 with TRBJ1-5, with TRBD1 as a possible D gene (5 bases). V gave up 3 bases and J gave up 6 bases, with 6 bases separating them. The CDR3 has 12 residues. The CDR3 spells CASSFGAQPQHF. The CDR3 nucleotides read TGTGCCAGCAGTTTTGGGGCTCAGCCCCAGCATTTT.

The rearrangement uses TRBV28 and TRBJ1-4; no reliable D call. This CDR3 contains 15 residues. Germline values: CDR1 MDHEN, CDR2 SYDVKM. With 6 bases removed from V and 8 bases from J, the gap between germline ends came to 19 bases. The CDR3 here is CASRPREGVGEKLFF. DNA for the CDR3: TGTGCCAGCAGACCCCGGGAGGGAGTGGGGGAAAAACTGTTTTTT.

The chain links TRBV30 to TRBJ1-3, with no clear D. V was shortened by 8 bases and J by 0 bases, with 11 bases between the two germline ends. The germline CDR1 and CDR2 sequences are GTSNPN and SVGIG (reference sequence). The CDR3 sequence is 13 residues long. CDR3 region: CAGTRDSGNTIYF. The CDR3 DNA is TGTGCCGGAACGAGGGACTCTGGAAACACCATATATTTT.

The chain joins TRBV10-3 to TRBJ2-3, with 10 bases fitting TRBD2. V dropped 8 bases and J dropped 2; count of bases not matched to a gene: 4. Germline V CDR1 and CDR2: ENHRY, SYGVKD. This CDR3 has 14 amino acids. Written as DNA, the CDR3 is TGTGCCATCCAAACTAGCGGGAACACAGATACGCAGTATTTT. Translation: CAIQTSGNTDTQYF.

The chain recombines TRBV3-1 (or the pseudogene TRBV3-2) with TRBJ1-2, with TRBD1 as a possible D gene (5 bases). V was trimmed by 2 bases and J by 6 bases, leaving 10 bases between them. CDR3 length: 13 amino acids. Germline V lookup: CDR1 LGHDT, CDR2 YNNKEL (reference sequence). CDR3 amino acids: CASSQNQGHGYTF. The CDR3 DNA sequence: TGTGCCAGCAGCCAAAACCAGGGTCATGGCTACACCTTC.

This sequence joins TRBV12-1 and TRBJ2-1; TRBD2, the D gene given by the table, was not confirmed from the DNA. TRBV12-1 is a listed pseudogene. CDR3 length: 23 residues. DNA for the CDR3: TGTGCCAGCAGCCAGGCCTACAGGACTAGCGGGAGGGTCGGACGGTTCTCCTACAATGAGCAGTTCTTC. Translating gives CASSQAYRTSGRVGRFSYNEQFF.

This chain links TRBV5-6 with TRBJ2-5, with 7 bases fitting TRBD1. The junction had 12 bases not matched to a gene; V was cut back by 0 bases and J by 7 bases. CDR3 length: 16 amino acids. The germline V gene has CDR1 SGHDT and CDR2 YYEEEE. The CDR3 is CASSLAGDRVLLTQYF. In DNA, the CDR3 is TGTGCCAGCAGCTTGGCCGGGGACAGAGTCCTTCTGACCCAGTACTTC.

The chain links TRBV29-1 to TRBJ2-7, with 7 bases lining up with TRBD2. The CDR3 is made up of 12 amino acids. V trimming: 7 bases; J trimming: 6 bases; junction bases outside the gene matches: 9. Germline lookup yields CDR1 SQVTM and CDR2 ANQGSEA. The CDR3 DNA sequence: TGCAGCGCCCACGGCGGGAGTGGCGAGCAGTACTTC. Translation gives CSAHGGSGEQYF.

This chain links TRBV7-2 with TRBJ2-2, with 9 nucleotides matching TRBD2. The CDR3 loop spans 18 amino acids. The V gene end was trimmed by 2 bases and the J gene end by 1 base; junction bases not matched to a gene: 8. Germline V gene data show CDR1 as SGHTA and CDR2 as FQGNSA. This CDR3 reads CASSLLAGIPLNTGELFF. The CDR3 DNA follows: TGTGCCAGCAGCTTACTAGCGGGAATTCCGCTGAACACCGGGGAGCTGTTTTTT.

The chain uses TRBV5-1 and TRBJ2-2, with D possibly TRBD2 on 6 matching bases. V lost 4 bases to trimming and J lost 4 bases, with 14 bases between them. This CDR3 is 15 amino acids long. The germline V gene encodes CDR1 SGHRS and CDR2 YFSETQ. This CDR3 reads CASSLASASTGELFF. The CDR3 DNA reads TGCGCCAGCAGCCTAGCTAGCGCCTCCACCGGGGAGCTGTTTTTT.

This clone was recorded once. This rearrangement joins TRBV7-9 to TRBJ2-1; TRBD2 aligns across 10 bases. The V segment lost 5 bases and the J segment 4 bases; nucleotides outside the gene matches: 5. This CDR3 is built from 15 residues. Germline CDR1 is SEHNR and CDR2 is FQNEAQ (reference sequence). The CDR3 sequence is CASSPTSGAYNEQFF. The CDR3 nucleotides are TGTGCCAGCAGCCCTACTAGCGGGGCTTACAATGAGCAGTTCTTC.

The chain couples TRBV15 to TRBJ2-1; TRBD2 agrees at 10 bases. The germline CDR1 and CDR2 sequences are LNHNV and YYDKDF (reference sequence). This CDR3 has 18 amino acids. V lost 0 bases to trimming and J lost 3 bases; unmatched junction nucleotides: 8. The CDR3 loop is CATSRDSLAGAHYNEQFF. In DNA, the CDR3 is TGTGCCACCAGCAGAGATAGCCTAGCGGGAGCGCACTACAATGAGCAGTTCTTC.

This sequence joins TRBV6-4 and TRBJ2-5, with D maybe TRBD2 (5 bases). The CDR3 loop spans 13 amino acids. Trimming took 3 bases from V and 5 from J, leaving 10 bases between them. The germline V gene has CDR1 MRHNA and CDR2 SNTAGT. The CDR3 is CASSEVRGETQYF. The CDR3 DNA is TGTGCCAGCAGTGAGGTTCGGGGTGAGACCCAGTACTTC.

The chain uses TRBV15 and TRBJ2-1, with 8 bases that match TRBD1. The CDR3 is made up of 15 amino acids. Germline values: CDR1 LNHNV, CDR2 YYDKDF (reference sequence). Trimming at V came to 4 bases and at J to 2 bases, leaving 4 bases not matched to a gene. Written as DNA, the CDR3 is TGTGCCACCAGCACGGACAGGGCCCCCTACAATGAGCAGTTCTTC. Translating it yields CATSTDRAPYNEQFF.

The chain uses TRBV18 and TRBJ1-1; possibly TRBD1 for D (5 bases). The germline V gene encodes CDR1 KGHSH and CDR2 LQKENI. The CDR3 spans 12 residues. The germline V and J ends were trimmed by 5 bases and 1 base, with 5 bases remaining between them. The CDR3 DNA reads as TGTGCCAGCTCAGGACAGAACACTGAAGCTTTCTTT. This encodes CASSGQNTEAFF. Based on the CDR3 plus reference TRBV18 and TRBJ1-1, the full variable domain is NAGVMQNPRHLVRRRGQEARLRCSPMKGHSHVYWYRQLPEEGLKFMVYLQKENIIDESGMPKERFSAEFPKEGPSILRIQQVVRGDSAAYFCASSGQNTEAFFGQGTRLTVV.

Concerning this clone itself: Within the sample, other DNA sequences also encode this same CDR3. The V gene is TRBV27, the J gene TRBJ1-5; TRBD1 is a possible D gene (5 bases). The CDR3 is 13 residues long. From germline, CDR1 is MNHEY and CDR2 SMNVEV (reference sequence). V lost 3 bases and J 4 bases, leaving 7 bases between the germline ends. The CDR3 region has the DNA TGTGCCAGCAGTTTCGGGGGGAATCAGCCCCAGCATTTT. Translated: CASSFGGNQPQHF.

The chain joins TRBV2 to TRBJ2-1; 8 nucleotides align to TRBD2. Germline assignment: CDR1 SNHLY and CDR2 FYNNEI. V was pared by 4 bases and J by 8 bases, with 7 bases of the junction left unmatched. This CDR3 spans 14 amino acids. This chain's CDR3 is CASSGLAGKDEQFF. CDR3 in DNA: TGTGCCAGCAGTGGCCTAGCGGGTAAGGATGAGCAGTTCTTC.

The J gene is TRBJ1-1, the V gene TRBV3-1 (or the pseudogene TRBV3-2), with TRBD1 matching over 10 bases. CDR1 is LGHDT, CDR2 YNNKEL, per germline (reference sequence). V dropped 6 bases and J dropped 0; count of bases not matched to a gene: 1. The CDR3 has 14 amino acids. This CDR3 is CASRDRGVNTEAFF. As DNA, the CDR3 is TGTGCCAGCAGGGACAGGGGGGTGAACACTGAAGCTTTCTTT.